These 21 T cell receptor beta chains were sequenced from one sample in a study of shared clonotypes between healthy human individuals. Here immunoSEQ multiplex PCR was the method, and the copy in TCRdb shows in-frame clones only, minus some. Among almost 750,000 clones listed, roughly 72% were seen once. The sample consisted of memory CD4+ T cells sorted from blood. The subset was: CD45RA-negative fraction. The receptors derive from a woman in her 30s in good health.

The chain carries TRBV18 and TRBJ2-5, with D possibly TRBD1 on 6 matching bases. Germline V lookup: CDR1 KGHSH, CDR2 LQKENI. The CDR3 totals 14 residues. Trimming left V 3 bases short and J 7 bases short, with 15 bases between. CDR3 coding DNA: TGTGCCAGCTCACCGATGGACAGACTCGGGACCCAGTACTTC. Translating gives CASSPMDRLGTQYF.

The rearrangement links TRBV7-8 to TRBJ2-1, with 12 bases matching TRBD2. Germline V gene lookup returns CDR1 SGHVS and CDR2 FQNEAQ. The CDR3 is 17 residues long. Trimming took 4 bases from V and 4 from J; bases not matched to a gene: 8. CDR3: CASSSFGLAGLYNEQFF. CDR3 in DNA: TGTGCCAGCAGCTCTTTCGGACTAGCGGGATTGTACAATGAGCAGTTCTTC.

This clone has a handful of counts. The chain has TRBV7-2 and TRBJ1-5; 12 nucleotides align to TRBD1. This CDR3 is 17 amino acids long. The germline CDR1 and CDR2 sequences are SGHTA and FQGNSA. The junction had 5 bases not matched to a gene; V was cut back by 1 base and J by 4 bases. CDR3: CASSLGGTGGKNQPQHF. The CDR3 bases are TGTGCCAGCAGCTTAGGGGGGACAGGGGGCAAGAATCAGCCCCAGCATTTT.

In regard to this clone: This specimen includes other DNA sequences encoding the same CDR3. The V gene is TRBV5-1, the J gene TRBJ2-7, with 13 bases that match TRBD2. After removal of 2 bases from V and 3 bases from J, the junction contained 2 bases not matched to a gene. Germline CDR1 is SGHRS and CDR2 is YFSETQ. CDR3 length: 15 amino acids. CDR3 sequence: CASSLGTSGNYEQYF. Written as DNA, the CDR3 is TGCGCCAGCAGCTTAGGGACTAGCGGGAACTACGAGCAGTACTTC.

This chain links TRBV7-8 with TRBJ2-3; a possible D gene is TRBD1 (5 bases). The V end lost 0 bases, the J end lost 6 bases, and 16 bases lay between the germline ends. Germline lookup yields CDR1 SGHVS and CDR2 FQNEAQ. CDR3 length: 16 residues. CDR3 sequence: CASSLAGAGPPDTQYF. CDR3 in DNA: TGTGCCAGCAGCTTAGCTGGGGCAGGGCCCCCGGATACGCAGTATTTT.

The table lists this clone with a few counts. CDR3 region: CASSLTGENYEQYF. The CDR3 region has the DNA TGTGCCAGCAGCTTAACGGGGGAAAACTACGAGCAGTACTTC. V and J are TRBV13 and TRBJ2-7, with a tentative D call TRBD2 (6 bases). Trimming cost V 2 bases and J 3 bases, with 11 bases left between them. Germline V gives CDR1 PRHDT, CDR2 FYEKMQ (reference sequence). The CDR3 runs to 14 residues.

The chain carries TRBV7-3 and TRBJ2-1; 7 positions match TRBD2. Unmatched junction bases numbered 7, after V lost 5 bases and J lost 0 bases. Germline assignment: CDR1 SGHTA and CDR2 FQGTGA. This CDR3 is built from 16 residues. The CDR3 sequence: CASSESGGSSYNEQFF. The CDR3 nucleotides read TGTGCCAGCAGCGAATCGGGCGGGAGCTCCTACAATGAGCAGTTCTTC. The variable domain in full, completed from reference TRBV7-3 and TRBJ2-1, reads GAGVSQTPSNKVTEKGKYVELRCDPISGHTALYWYRQSLGQGPEFLIYFQGTGAADDSGLPNDRFFAVRPEGSVSTLKIQRTERGDSAVYLCASSESGGSSYNEQFFGPGTRLTVL.

The chain is built from TRBV5-1 and TRBJ2-2; 12 nucleotides align to TRBD2. The CDR3 has 18 amino acids. Germline lookup yields CDR1 SGHRS and CDR2 YFSETQ. V lost 1 base and J lost 6; bases outside the gene matches: 10. The chain's CDR3 is CASSLSPSGRGGAGELFF. DNA for the CDR3: TGCGCCAGCAGCTTGAGTCCTAGCGGGAGGGGTGGCGCCGGGGAGCTGTTTTTT.

This clone was counted only a few times. The gene calls are TRBV28 and TRBJ2-7; D is possibly TRBD1 (5 bases). The V gene's germline CDR1 is MDHEN and CDR2 SYDVKM. Trimming took 3 bases from V and 6 from J, leaving 21 bases between them. This CDR3 has 16 residues. CDR3 bases: TGTGCCAGCAGTTTGTCCCATGGGGCAGGGTTGGGCGAGCAGTACTTC. As protein: CASSLSHGAGLGEQYF.

The V and J genes are TRBV6-1 and TRBJ2-7; D is uncertain. Per germline, CDR1 MNHNS and CDR2 SASEGT. This CDR3 region has 15 residues. V shed 5 bases and J shed 5 bases, with 19 bases lying between them. The CDR3 loop is CASSNDQTIINEQYF. CDR3 nucleotides: TGTGCCAGCAGTAATGATCAGACAATCATTAACGAGCAGTACTTC.

The V gene is TRBV6-1, the J gene TRBJ2-5, with 9 positions matching TRBD1. CDR3 length: 15 amino acids. Germline loops: CDR1 MNHNS, CDR2 SASEGT. After removal of 6 bases from V and 5 bases from J, the junction contained 10 bases not matched to a gene. In nucleotides, the CDR3 is TGTGCCAGCAGCCTCCCCAATACAGGGGGCGAGACCCAGTACTTC. The encoded protein is CASSLPNTGGETQYF.

The rearrangement uses TRBV6-1 and TRBJ2-3; 11 bases match TRBD2. This CDR3 has 17 residues. Germline V gives CDR1 MNHNS, CDR2 SASEGT. Germline trimming cut 4 bases from V and 6 bases from J; bases unmatched to any gene: 12. As DNA, the CDR3 is TGTGCCAGCAGTGTGCGACCACTAGCGGGAGCGTCGGATACGCAGTATTTT. This gives the protein CASSVRPLAGASDTQYF.

In its sample, this clone was seen once. This chain connects TRBV7-8 to TRBJ2-7, with a weak D call TRBD1 (6 bases). The germline V gene has CDR1 SGHVS and CDR2 FQNEAQ. Trimming took 2 bases from V and 9 from J, leaving 17 bases between them. CDR3 length: 14 residues. The CDR3 reads CASSLSGLIGGQYF. The CDR3, as DNA: TGTGCCAGCAGCTTATCCGGACTCATAGGGGGGCAGTACTTC.

The rearrangement joins TRBV2 to TRBJ2-5, with 12 bases identical to TRBD2. Germline CDR1 is SNHLY and CDR2 is FYNNEI. The CDR3 loop spans 15 amino acids. V was clipped by 6 bases and J by 1 base; unmatched bases: 3. The CDR3 sequence: CASSPGLAGQETQYF. The CDR3 DNA reads TGTGCCAGCAGCCCGGGACTAGCGGGCCAAGAGACCCAGTACTTC.

As concerns this clone: The same CDR3 is also encoded by other DNA sequences in this sample. The genes are TRBV5-1 and TRBJ2-1, with 8 nucleotides matching TRBD2. The CDR3 totals 15 residues. Losses at the gene ends were 0 bases for V and 3 bases for J; bases not matched to a gene: 2. Germline CDR1 is SGHRS and CDR2 is YFSETQ. CDR3 region: CASSLVAGNYNEQFF. The CDR3 bases are TGCGCCAGCAGCTTGGTAGCGGGAAACTACAATGAGCAGTTCTTC.

V usage is TRBV19 and J usage is TRBJ1-5, with TRBD1 matching over 7 bases. Germline CDR1 and CDR2: LNHDA and SQIVND (reference sequence). With V trimmed by 4 bases and J by 0 bases, 3 bases remained unmatched. The CDR3 is 15 residues long. The CDR3 here is CASSTGQHSNQPQHF. The CDR3 nucleotides are TGTGCCAGTAGTACGGGACAGCATAGCAATCAGCCCCAGCATTTT.

This sequence joins TRBV11-2 and TRBJ1-1; tentative D call: TRBD1 (5 bases). The germline CDR1 and CDR2 sequences are SGHAT and FQNNGV. V gave up 3 bases and J gave up 10 bases, with 12 bases separating them. The CDR3 is 12 amino acids. As DNA, the CDR3 is TGTGCCAGCAGCTTCCAGGGACCGGGAGCTTTCTTT. Protein: CASSFQGPGAFF.

The chain employs TRBV28 and TRBJ1-5; 10 nucleotides agree with TRBD1. In germline, CDR1 is MDHEN, CDR2 SYDVKM. Losses at the gene ends were 6 bases for V and 3 bases for J; bases not matched to a gene: 11. The CDR3 extends over 17 amino acids. Here the CDR3 DNA reads TGTGCCAGCAGCCCAGGGGACAGGGGATTTACCAATCAGCCCCAGCATTTT. It yields the protein CASSPGDRGFTNQPQHF.

V and J are TRBV4-1 and TRBJ2-1; 9 bases are shared with TRBD1. Germline CDR1 is MGHRA and CDR2 is YSYEKL. The V and J ends lost 3 bases and 4 bases, in that order; junction bases with no gene match: 16. The CDR3 runs to 19 residues. In nucleotides, the CDR3 is TGCGCCAGCAGCCAGCTAAAGTTAAGCCCGGGACAGGGTTACAATGAGCAGTTCTTC. This gives the protein CASSQLKLSPGQGYNEQFF.

The chain recombines TRBV5-1 with TRBJ1-5; TRBD1 agrees at 7 bases. The CDR3 contains 15 residues. Unmatched junction bases numbered 2, after V lost 0 bases and J lost 2 bases. Germline assignment: CDR1 SGHRS and CDR2 YFSETQ. CDR3 DNA sequence: TGCGCCAGCAGCTTGGCAACAGGGGGCAATCAGCCCCAGCATTTT. It yields the protein CASSLATGGNQPQHF.

The chain is built from TRBV9 and TRBJ1-1; D gene unclear. The CDR3 consists of 15 residues. Between the trimmed V and J ends, which lost 3 bases and 3 bases, there was a span of 15 bases. CDR1 and CDR2 from the germline V gene are SGDLS and YYNGEE. The CDR3 loop is CASSADEEIDTEAFF. The DNA for the CDR3 is TGTGCCAGCAGCGCGGACGAGGAGATCGACACTGAAGCTTTCTTT.